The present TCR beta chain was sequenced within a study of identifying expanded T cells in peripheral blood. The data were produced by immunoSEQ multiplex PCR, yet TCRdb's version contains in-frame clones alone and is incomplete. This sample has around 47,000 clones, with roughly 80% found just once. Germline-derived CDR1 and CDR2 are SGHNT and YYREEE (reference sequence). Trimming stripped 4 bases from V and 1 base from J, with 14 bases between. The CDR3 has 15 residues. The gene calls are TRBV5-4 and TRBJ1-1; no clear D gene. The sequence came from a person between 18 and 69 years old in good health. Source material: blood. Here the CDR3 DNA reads TGTGCCAGCAGCGCGATGTCTAAGAGGAACACTGAAGCTTTCTTT. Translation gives CASSAMSKRNTEAFF.